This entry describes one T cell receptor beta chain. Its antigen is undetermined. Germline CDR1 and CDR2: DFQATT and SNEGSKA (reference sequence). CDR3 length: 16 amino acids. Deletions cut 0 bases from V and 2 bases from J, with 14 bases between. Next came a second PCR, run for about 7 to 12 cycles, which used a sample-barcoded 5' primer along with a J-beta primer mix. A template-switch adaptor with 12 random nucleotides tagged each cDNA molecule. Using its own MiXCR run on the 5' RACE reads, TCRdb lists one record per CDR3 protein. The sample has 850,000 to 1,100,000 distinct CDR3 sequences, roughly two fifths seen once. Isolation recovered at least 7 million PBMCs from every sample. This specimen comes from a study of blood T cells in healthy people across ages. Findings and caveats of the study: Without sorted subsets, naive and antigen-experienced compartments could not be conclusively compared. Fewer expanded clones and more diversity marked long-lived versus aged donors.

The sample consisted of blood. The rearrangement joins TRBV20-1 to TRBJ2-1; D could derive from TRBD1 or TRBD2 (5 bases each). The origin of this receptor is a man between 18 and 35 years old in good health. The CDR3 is CSARDALRGTYNEQFF. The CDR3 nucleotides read TGCAGTGCTAGAGATGCCCTGAGGGGAACCTACAATGAGCAGTTCTTC.